Listed below are T cell receptor beta chains from one sample, sequenced in a study of technical replicates of blood from a few donors. Some clones are missing from TCRdb's copy, which holds only in-frame ones; the method was immunoSEQ multiplex PCR. The sample holds tens of thousands of clones, around 96% seen once. The specimen was T cells isolated from PBMCs. The receptors derive from a human donor in good health. The CDR3 runs from the conserved cysteine through the conserved F or W. The D gene is left open where the match is weak. Clone size, where shown, is once, few, many, or a class for clones that have expanded.

TRBV27	-	TRBD1	TRBJ1-1	TGTGCCAGCAGTTTATCGGGGACAGGGACTGAAGCTTTCTTT	CASSLSGTGTEAFF
TRBV28	-	TRBD1	TRBJ2-7	TGTGCCAGCAGAAAGACAGGGATTGGCGAGCAGTACTTC	CASRKTGIGEQYF
TRBV11-2	few	-	TRBJ2-5	TGTGCCAGCAGCATGGGGGCTAACCCATATGAGACCCAGTACTTC	CASSMGANPYETQYF
TRBV7-6	-	-	TRBJ1-2	TGTGCCAGCAGCTTATACAAGGGGGACTATGGCTACACCTTC	CASSLYKGDYGYTF
TRBV6-5	few	-	TRBJ1-1	TGTGCCAGCAGTCTAGGGAGTAATGAAGCTTTCTTT	CASSLGSNEAFF
TRBV5-1	-	-	TRBJ1-2	TGCGCCAGCAGCTTGGAACAGTTAAACTATGGCTACACCTTC	CASSLEQLNYGYTF
TRBV7-2	-	-	TRBJ2-2	TGTGCCAGCAGCTTGTGGAGGGCCGCGAACACCGGGGAGCTGTTTTTT	CASSLWRAANTGELFF
TRBV15	-	-	TRBJ2-5	TGTGCCACCAGCAGGGGGAACAGGCTAGAGACCCAGTACTTC	CATSRGNRLETQYF
TRBV4-1	-	-	TRBJ2-6	TGCGCCAGCCGGCAGGAGGACAGCTCTGGGGCCAACGTCCTGACTTTC	CASRQEDSSGANVLTF
TRBV7-2	-	TRBD2	TRBJ2-1	TGTGCCAGCAGCCCAATAAGCGGGAGGGCCCATGAGCAGTTCTTC	CASSPISGRAHEQFF
TRBV19	-	-	TRBJ2-7	TGTGCCAGTAGTCCGGACAGTTCTACCTACGAGCAGTACTTC	CASSPDSSTYEQYF
TRBV9	-	-	TRBJ2-2	TGTGCCAGCAGCGCGAGGTTTTCCAGAAACACCGGGGAGCTGTTTTTT	CASSARFSRNTGELFF
TRBV10-2	once	TRBD1	TRBJ1-5	TGCGCCAGCAGGGGGACAGGCGGTAATCAGCCCCAGCATTTT	CASRGTGGNQPQHF
TRBV11-1	-	TRBD2	TRBJ2-3	TGTGCCAGCAGTGATTATAGCGGGGACAATATTCGTACGCAGTATTTT	CASSDYSGDNIRTQYF
TRBV6-6	-	-	TRBJ1-3	TGTGCCAGCATTTACAACACCATCTCTGGAAACACCATATATTTT	CASIYNTISGNTIYF
TRBV4-3	-	-	TRBJ1-5	TGCGCCAGCAGCCAAGAAATCAGGGAAGGGACCCAGCATTTT	CASSQEIREGTQHF
TRBV11-2	-	-	TRBJ2-2	TGTGCCAGCAGCTTACTGGACAGAGACTTCGGGGAGCTGTTTTTT	CASSLLDRDFGELFF
TRBV9	-	-	TRBJ1-3	TGTGCCAGCAGCGTAGGCGGCACTAGCTCTGGAAACACCATATATTTT	CASSVGGTSSGNTIYF
TRBV27	-	-	TRBJ1-2	TGTGCCAGCAGTTTTAAAGGGACATTCGGGGGCTACACCTTC	CASSFKGTFGGYTF
TRBV7-9	-	-	TRBJ2-7	TGTGCCAGCAGCCGCGGAGGGAGCTACTCCTACGAGCAGTACTTC	CASSRGGSYSYEQYF
TRBV12-1	-	-	TRBJ1-1	TGTGCCAGCAGCTTTACAGGCACTGAAGCTTTCTTT	CASSFTGTEAFF
TRBV5-1	-	-	TRBJ1-4	TGCGCCAGCAGCTCCCAGGGGTCTAATGAAAAACTGTTTTTT	CASSSQGSNEKLFF
TRBV6-1	-	-	TRBJ1-1	TGTGCCAGCAGTCCCTATATAAAGAACACTGAAGCTTTCTTT	CASSPYIKNTEAFF
TRBV19	once	-	TRBJ2-2	TGTGCCAGTAGTTGGGATTCGGGGAAGAACACCGGGGAGCTGTTTTTT	CASSWDSGKNTGELFF
TRBV28	-	-	TRBJ2-7	TGTGCCAGCAGTTCCCCGCGGGCTTATAGCTCCTACGAGCAGTACTTC	CASSSPRAYSSYEQYF
TRBV10-3	-	TRBD2	TRBJ2-3	TGTGCCATCAGTGAGTCGGTTTTCCTAGCGGGAGGATCTGCGCAGTATTTT	CAISESVFLAGGSAQYF
TRBV9	-	TRBD2	TRBJ2-3	TGTGCCAGCAGCGTAGGGGGAGGGCCGTCAGATACGCAGTATTTT	CASSVGGGPSDTQYF
TRBV5-1	-	TRBD1	TRBJ2-7	TGCGCCAGCAGCTTGGACGGGACAGGGCGGCGGGACGAGCAGTACTTC	CASSLDGTGRRDEQYF
TRBV4-1	-	-	TRBJ2-7	TGCGCCAGCAGCCTTGGACATTACTACGAGCAGTACTTC	CASSLGHYYEQYF
TRBV6-6	-	TRBD1	TRBJ2-1	TGTGCCAGCAGTCAGGGGGCCGATAATGAGCAGTTCTTC	CASSQGADNEQFF
TRBV4-2	-	-	TRBJ1-1	TGTGCCAGCAGCCCCCCGGGACAAACGAACACTGAAGCTTTCTTT	CASSPPGQTNTEAFF
TRBV11-3	-	-	TRBJ2-5	TGTGCCAGCAGCTTAGGGCAGATATTGGAGACCCAGTACTTC	CASSLGQILETQYF
TRBV6-1	-	TRBD1	TRBJ1-1	TGTGCCAGCAGTGAACCGGGACAGGGGAACACTGAAGCTTTCTTT	CASSEPGQGNTEAFF
TRBV28	-	TRBD2	TRBJ2-7	TGTGCCAGCAGTGATCCCTCCTTAGCGGGAGGCCCGTACGAGCAGTACTTC	CASSDPSLAGGPYEQYF
TRBV11-2	-	TRBD1	TRBJ1-4	TGTGCCAGCAGCTTAGACGGGACAGATAATGAAAAACTGTTTTTT	CASSLDGTDNEKLFF
TRBV4-3	once	TRBD2	TRBJ2-7	TGCGCCAGCAGCCCCGGCTTAGCGGGATCTGACTACGAGCAGTACTTC	CASSPGLAGSDYEQYF
TRBV2	-	-	TRBJ1-1	TGTGCCAGCAGGGAATCTGAGGGGGGGCAGGAAGCTTTCTTT	CASRESEGGQEAFF
TRBV12-2	once	-	TRBJ2-5	TGTGCAAGTCGCTTAGTACCCGGCGGGACGGAGACCCAGTACTTC	CASRLVPGGTETQYF
TRBV4-2	-	-	TRBJ2-7	TGTGCCAGCAGCCAAGGTGAAGCGGGCTACGAGCAGTACTTC	CASSQGEAGYEQYF
TRBV2	-	TRBD1	TRBJ2-2	TGTGCCAGCAGCTGCACCAGGGACAGCGCTAACACCGGGGAGCTGTTTTTT	CASSCTRDSANTGELFF
TRBV5-4	few	TRBD1	TRBJ2-7	TGTGCCAGCAGCGCACCCGGGACAGCCGGCCTCGAGCAGTACTTC	CASSAPGTAGLEQYF
TRBV7-9	-	-	TRBJ2-1	TGTGCCAGCAGCCCGGAGGATAAGTACAATGAGCAGTTCTTC	CASSPEDKYNEQFF
TRBV27	-	-	TRBJ1-5	TGTGCCAGCAGTTTAGGCCAGGATCGCAATCAGCCCCAGCATTTT	CASSLGQDRNQPQHF
TRBV2	-	TRBD1	TRBJ1-2	TGTGCCAGCAGTGAAGGGGGACAGGGGATCTGGGGCTACACCTTC	CASSEGGQGIWGYTF
TRBV5-4	-	-	TRBJ1-1	TGTGCCAGCAGCTTTGGAGGTGGGTCTTGGGCTTTCTTT	CASSFGGGSWAFF
TRBV30	-	TRBD1	TRBJ2-4	TGTGCCTGGAGAGCGACAGGGGGCATTCAGTACTTC	CAWRATGGIQYF
TRBV29-1	-	TRBD1	TRBJ2-3	TGCAGCGTAGGGACAGGGGGATACCTAACGCAGTATTTT	CSVGTGGYLTQYF
TRBV19	-	-	TRBJ1-1	TGTGCCAGTAGTATGGGGTTGGGGGCGGACACTGAAGCTTTCTTT	CASSMGLGADTEAFF
TRBV7-7	once	TRBD2	TRBJ2-7	TGTGCTAGCAGCTTGGGACGCGGGGGGTTTAGCGAGCAGTACTTC	CASSLGRGGFSEQYF
TRBV5-1	-	-	TRBJ2-2	TGCGCCAGCAGCTTGTTTACGGGGGACGTCCTTGGGGGGGAGCTGTTTTTT	CASSLFTGDVLGGELFF
TRBV7-2	-	-	TRBJ2-7	TGTGCCAGCAGCTTAGTTGAGGGTCCCTACGAGCAGTACTTC	CASSLVEGPYEQYF
TRBV28	-	-	TRBJ2-7	TGTGCCAGCAGCCGGGGGGCGTACGAGCAGTACTTC	CASSRGAYEQYF
TRBV7-3	-	TRBD2	TRBJ2-1	TGTGCCAGCAGCTCGGGACTAGCGGGAGGTACTGAGCAGTTCTTC	CASSSGLAGGTEQFF
TRBV6-6	-	-	TRBJ2-7	TGTGCCAGCGGAGAACAGGGAAGGTTTTTCCACGAGCAGTACTTC	CASGEQGRFFHEQYF
TRBV10-2	-	TRBD1	TRBJ1-5	TGCGCCAGCAGTGATGGGACAGGGGAGCCGGAGAGCAATCAGCCCCAGCATTTT	CASSDGTGEPESNQPQHF
TRBV25-1	-	-	TRBJ1-1	TGTGCCAGCAATTGGGCGAACACTGAAGCTTTCTTT	CASNWANTEAFF